Shown below are 22 T cell receptor beta chains from a single sample sequenced in a study of T cell repertoires in cytomegalovirus infection. Their antigens are not known. TCRdb recomputed calls from the reads with MiXCR, one row per CDR3 protein. The table records 800,000 to 950,000 distinct CDR3 sequences, about 31% of them present only once. The specimen was cultured CD8+ T cells from PBMCs, collected from culture after CMV antigen stimulation. The receptors derive from a human donor in good health (CMV status not recorded). Some clones in this sample may be carry-over from other donors' samples.

The sample holds a few counts of this clonotype. The V call is TRBV20-1, the J call TRBJ1-6; possibly TRBD1 for D (5 bases). Between the trimmed V and J ends, which lost 5 bases and 0 bases, there was a span of 14 bases. The CDR3 runs 16 residues. Germline values: CDR1 DFQATT, CDR2 SNEGSKA (reference sequence). The CDR3 DNA reads as TGCAGTGCTCCGACGGGGGGGAGCTCCTATAATTCACCCCTCCACTTT. Translating it yields CSAPTGGSSYNSPLHF.

V is TRBV20-1 and J is TRBJ1-2; perhaps TRBD1 as D (6 bases). The V and J ends lost 2 bases and 0 bases respectively, with 22 bases between them. In germline, CDR1 is DFQATT, CDR2 SNEGSKA (reference sequence). The CDR3 sequence is 18 residues long. The CDR3 coding sequence is TGCAGTGCTAGACCCCACGAGGCAGGGGACTCCTCTAACTATGGCTACACCTTC. Protein product: CSARPHEAGDSSNYGYTF.

The CDR3 sequence is CASSTSSRLEQYF. The CDR3 DNA reads TGTGCCAGCAGCACTTCTAGCCGCCTCGAGCAGTACTTC. This chain joins TRBV14 and TRBJ2-7, with a possible D match to TRBD2 (5 bases). The germline V gene has CDR1 SGHDN and CDR2 FVKESK. CDR3 length: 13 amino acids. Trimming took 5 bases from V and 6 from J, leaving 14 bases between them.

The table lists this clonotype with many counts. This rearrangement joins TRBV7-2 to TRBJ1-1; no clear D gene. Per the germline V gene, CDR1 is SGHTA and CDR2 is FQGNSA. The V end was cut by 3 bases, the J end by 5 bases, with 13 bases between. There are 14 residues in the CDR3. Here the CDR3 DNA reads TGTGCCAGCAGCTTCTACCCTCTCGCTACTGAAGCTTTCTTT. It specifies CASSFYPLATEAFF.

This rearrangement joins TRBV6-6 to TRBJ2-1; D tentatively fits TRBD1 or TRBD2 (5 bases each). Germline V gene data show CDR1 as MNHNY and CDR2 as SVGAGI (reference sequence). Trimming removed 4 bases at V and 5 bases at J, with 27 bases between. The CDR3 has 19 amino acids. The CDR3 bases are TGTGCCAGCAGTTTTTTTGCTTCCGGGACCCCCTCCTCTCACAATGAGCAGTTCTTC. Encoded protein: CASSFFASGTPSSHNEQFF.

The chain employs TRBV5-4 and TRBJ2-3; 7 bases agree with TRBD1. The CDR3 has 14 amino acids. Trimming removed 5 bases from V and 4 bases from J; junction bases left unmatched: 7. Germline V lookup: CDR1 SGHNT, CDR2 YYREEE (reference sequence). The CDR3 coding sequence is TGTGCCAGCAGGAGACGACAGGGTCCAGATACGCAGTATTTT. This translates into CASRRRQGPDTQYF.

A few counts support this clonotype. The chain links TRBV20-1 to TRBJ2-7, with TRBD1 identical over 7 bases. From germline, CDR1 is DFQATT and CDR2 SNEGSKA (reference sequence). The ends lost 4 bases at V and 2 bases at J; junction bases unmatched: 11. The CDR3 contains 15 residues. The CDR3 reads CSAISGQPLAYEQYF. The CDR3 DNA reads as TGCAGTGCTATTTCGGGACAGCCTTTAGCCTACGAGCAGTACTTC.

This chain connects TRBV7-8 to TRBJ2-7; 8 bases are shared with TRBD1. Germline V gene sequence: CDR1 SGHVS, CDR2 FQNEAQ. The CDR3 consists of 13 residues. J gave up 6 bases and V 6 bases, and 7 bases lay outside the gene matches. The CDR3 loop reads CASRSGQGGEQYF. The CDR3 DNA is TGTGCCAGCAGGTCAGGACAGGGCGGCGAGCAGTACTTC.

There are a few counts of this clonotype. This chain connects TRBV10-3 to TRBJ2-1; D uncertain. The CDR3 is 13 amino acids. Germline V gene lookup returns CDR1 ENHRY and CDR2 SYGVKD. V dropped 6 bases and J dropped 0 bases, with 6 bases sitting between them. As DNA, the CDR3 is TGTGCCATCAGGATGAGCTCCTACAATGAGCAGTTCTTC. It is translated as CAIRMSSYNEQFF.

The chain uses TRBV7-8 and TRBJ2-3; D may match TRBD1 or TRBD2 (6 bases each). Trimming cost V 1 base and J 2 bases, with 13 bases left between them. Germline V CDR1 and CDR2: SGHVS, FQNEAQ. The CDR3 consists of 16 residues. The CDR3 nucleotides read TGTGCCAGCAGCTTAGTGAGGAGGGGGGACACAGATACGCAGTATTTT. Translating it yields CASSLVRRGDTDTQYF. The variable domain in full, completed from reference TRBV7-8 and TRBJ2-3, reads GAGVSQSPRYKVAKRGQDVALRCDPISGHVSLFWYQQALGQGPEFLTYFQNEAQLDKSGLPSDRFFAERPEGSVSTLKIQRTQQEDSAVYLCASSLVRRGDTDTQYFGPGTRLTVL.

V and J are TRBV12-3 or TRBV12-4 and TRBJ1-2; D is unresolved. The CDR3 consists of 14 residues. Trimming removed 6 bases from V and 7 bases from J, with 18 bases in between. CDR3 amino acids: CASSPGLAYPGYTF. The CDR3 DNA reads as TGTGCCAGCAGCCCGGGCCTTGCGTACCCTGGCTACACCTTC.

This clonotype showed up just a few times. This chain's CDR3 is CASSQARLNTEAFF. The CDR3 DNA sequence: TGTGCCAGCAGCCAAGCACGGTTGAACACTGAAGCTTTCTTT. The V gene is TRBV7-6, the J gene TRBJ1-1; D is unclear. The CDR3 is 14 residues long. Germline CDR1 reads SGHVS; CDR2 reads FNYEAQ. Deletions cut 5 bases from V and 0 bases from J, with 10 bases between. The variable domain in full, completed from reference TRBV7-6 and TRBJ1-1, reads GAGVSQSPRYKVTKRGQDVALRCDPISGHVSLYWYRQALGQGPEFLTYFNYEAQQDKSGLPNDRFSAERPEGSISTLTIQRTEQRDSAMYRCASSQARLNTEAFFGQGTRLTVV.

The V gene is TRBV18, the J gene TRBJ2-1, with TRBD1 matching 8 bases. J lost 2 bases, V lost 0 bases, and 6 bases had no gene match. The CDR3 runs to 17 residues. The germline CDR1 and CDR2 sequences are KGHSH and LQKENI. The CDR3 reads CASSPPQRTGPYNEQFF. For the CDR3, the DNA is TGTGCCAGCTCACCACCCCAGCGGACAGGGCCCTACAATGAGCAGTTCTTC.

The chain is built from TRBV6-6 and TRBJ1-4; D is unclear. The CDR3 is 11 residues long. Between the trimmed V and J ends, which lost 9 bases and 8 bases, there was a span of 10 bases. Germline CDR1 is MNHNY and CDR2 is SVGAGI (reference sequence). The CDR3 nucleotides read TGTGCCAGTAAGGGTCGGGAAAAACTGTTTTTT. The encoded protein is CASKGREKLFF.

This clonotype was seen only a few times. J is TRBJ2-1 and V is TRBV12-3 or TRBV12-4; 7 bases line up with TRBD1. The CDR3 contains 15 residues. Losses at the gene ends were 6 bases for V and 2 bases for J; bases not matched to a gene: 7. The CDR3 DNA is TGTGCCAGCAGGGGAGACAGGGCTGCCTACAATGAGCAGTTCTTC. It encodes CASRGDRAAYNEQFF.

In DNA form, the CDR3 reads TGTGCCAGCAGTCGGACGACTGGTGCAGGCTATGGCTACACCTTC. Amino acid sequence: CASSRTTGAGYGYTF. The gene calls are TRBV7-9 and TRBJ1-2; D uncertain. The CDR3 contains 15 residues. V lost 6 bases to trimming and J lost 4 bases, with 18 bases between them. Germline V gives CDR1 SEHNR, CDR2 FQNEAQ (reference sequence).

The chain employs TRBV27 and TRBJ2-7; TRBD1 is a possible D gene (6 bases). The CDR3 has 13 amino acids. Germline V gives CDR1 MNHEY, CDR2 SMNVEV (reference sequence). Trimming cost V 3 bases and J 10 bases, with 16 bases left between them. CDR3 amino acids: CASSFTGTSGQYF. In nucleotides, the CDR3 is TGTGCCAGCAGTTTCACCGGGACATCTGGCCAGTACTTC.

The gene calls are TRBV6-5 and TRBJ1-1; 8 positions agree with TRBD1. The germline V gene has CDR1 MNHEY and CDR2 SVGAGI. This CDR3 is 15 amino acids long. V lost 4 bases, J lost 7 bases, and 11 bases stayed unmatched. CDR3 nucleotides: TGTGCCAGCAGTTCCCCTACAGGGGGAAAGCTTGAAGCTTTCTTT. This gives the protein CASSSPTGGKLEAFF.

V and J are TRBV19 and TRBJ1-5, with D maybe TRBD1 (5 bases). V lost 5 bases, J lost 2 bases, and 13 bases lay in between. CDR1 is LNHDA and CDR2 is SQIVND in the germline V gene (reference sequence). The CDR3 consists of 15 residues. This chain's CDR3 is CASSVQGYGNQPQHF. As DNA, the CDR3 is TGTGCCAGTAGTGTCCAGGGATATGGCAATCAGCCCCAGCATTTT.

This clonotype was picked up many times. The rearrangement uses TRBV15 and TRBJ1-1; D is unclear. Germline values: CDR1 LNHNV, CDR2 YYDKDF (reference sequence). This CDR3 is 15 amino acids long. V shed 0 bases and J shed 5 bases, with 13 bases lying between them. Written as DNA, the CDR3 is TGTGCCACCAGCAGAGATCTCGGGGAGGGAACTGAAGCTTTCTTT. Protein product: CATSRDLGEGTEAFF.

This chain uses TRBV20-1 with TRBJ2-5; 10 bases match TRBD1. Germline loops: CDR1 DFQATT, CDR2 SNEGSKA (reference sequence). The trim removed 2 bases at V and 4 bases at J, leaving 10 bases unmatched. This CDR3 has 16 amino acids. CDR3 sequence reads: CSARLPGTGVRETQYF. CDR3 bases: TGCAGTGCTAGATTGCCGGGGACAGGGGTTCGAGAGACCCAGTACTTC.

This chain connects TRBV13 to TRBJ2-1; weak D call: TRBD1 (5 bases). Trimming pared 3 bases from V and 1 base from J, leaving 10 bases between. The CDR3 runs to 15 residues. The germline CDR1 and CDR2 sequences are PRHDT and FYEKMQ (reference sequence). The CDR3 protein is CASSFWGRSYNEQFF. CDR3 DNA sequence: TGTGCCAGCAGCTTTTGGGGCAGATCCTACAATGAGCAGTTCTTC.